These T cell receptor beta chains were read from a single sample in a study of cytomegalovirus exposure and HLA in healthy donors. Libraries were prepared by immunoSEQ multiplex PCR; TCRdb keeps only in-frame clonotypes and omits some of them. The sample has approximately 150,000 clones; roughly 81% are singletons. Sequencing input: PBMCs. All receptors come from a young woman in good health and CMV-seropositive. The CDR3 runs from the conserved cysteine through the conserved F or W. The D gene is left open where the match is weak. Only some rows state a clone size, as once, few, many or a class for expanded clones.

cdr3_nt,cdr3_aa,v_call,d_call,clone_size,j_call
TGTGCCAGCAGCTTCAGGGCTCAGCCCCAGCATTTT,CASSFRAQPQHF,TRBV5-8,NA,NA,TRBJ1-5
TGTGCCAGCTATAGCGGGGGGACGTACCAAGAGACCCAGTACTTC,CASYSGGTYQETQYF,TRBV2,TRBD2,NA,TRBJ2-5
TGCGCCAGCAGCCAAGATCGGCTAGCGGGGGGGCCCATCGACAATGAGCAGTTCTTC,CASSQDRLAGGPIDNEQFF,TRBV4-3,TRBD2,once,TRBJ2-1
TGCGCCAGCAGCTTGGAGGGAGGGGATGGCTACACCTTC,CASSLEGGDGYTF,TRBV5-1,NA,once,TRBJ1-2
TGTGCCAGCAGCCGCGACAGCATGAACACTGAAGCTTTCTTT,CASSRDSMNTEAFF,TRBV6-5,NA,NA,TRBJ1-1
TGTGCCAGCAGCACCACAGGGGGCGGTGGCTACACCTTC,CASSTTGGGGYTF,TRBV5-4,TRBD1,NA,TRBJ1-2
TGTGCCAGCAGAGGACAGGGTGCAGATACGCAGTATTTT,CASRGQGADTQYF,TRBV6-5,TRBD1,NA,TRBJ2-3
TGTGCCAGCAGCTTGTGGGGAGATAATTCACCCCTCCACTTT,CASSLWGDNSPLHF,TRBV5-4,NA,NA,TRBJ1-6
TGTGCCAGCAGCTTAGGGGGGCGGCACACCATATATTTT,CASSLGGRHTIYF,TRBV13,NA,NA,TRBJ1-3
TGCGCCAGCAGCCAAGAGGAAATAAGGGAGGGTAATGAAAAACTGTTTTTT,CASSQEEIREGNEKLFF,TRBV4-1,NA,few,TRBJ1-4
TGTGCCAGCAGCTTATGGTATTTCGTCCAGGAACAGGGGGTGAATGAGCAGTTCTTC,CASSLWYFVQEQGVNEQFF,TRBV7-9,TRBD1,NA,TRBJ2-1